The clone carrying this T cell receptor (beta chain) has just a few counts. V was clipped by 4 bases and J by 6 bases, with 13 bases between them. The CDR3 is made up of 13 amino acids. CDR1 and CDR2 from the germline V gene are LGHDT and YNNKEL (reference sequence). The data were obtained in a study of blood T cells in healthy people across ages. For the second PCR, which ran for about 6 to 11 cycles, a sample-barcoded 5' primer and a J-beta primer mix were used. All cDNA molecules were each tagged by a template-switch adaptor with 12 random nucleotides. One entry per CDR3 protein, called by TCRdb with MiXCR from the 5' RACE reads. The sample shows 800,000 or so distinct CDR3 sequences, 20% to 25% of them seen only once. These same records also appear under a second study, on T cells of mothers and their children. As that study records: It was found that thymic selection shapes TCR recombination output similarly in related and unrelated pairs. The search for persistent microchimeric T cell clones detected none.

Material for sequencing was blood. The rearrangement joins TRBV3-1 to TRBJ2-7; maybe TRBD2 (6 bases). The TCR comes from a boy younger than 18 in good health. The CDR3 is CASSPQEGFEQYF. CDR3 nucleotides: TGTGCCAGCAGCCCCCAGGAGGGTTTCGAGCAGTACTTC.